The clone carrying this TCR beta chain has a count of ten or more. Antigen: not known. This record belongs to a study of blood T cells in healthy people across ages. General observations from the study: Diversity was higher, and naive CD4+ cells more numerous, in long-lived donors than in aged donors. It was found that TCR beta diversity correlated strongly with the percentage of naive T cells. The unknown donor CMV status may have confounded expanded clonotype changes.

Alongside a J-beta primer mix, a sample-barcoded 5' primer served in a second PCR lasting about 6 to 11 cycles. TCRdb re-derived calls from the 5' RACE reads in MiXCR, one entry per CDR3 protein. The sample yields 950,000 to 1,200,000 distinct CDR3 sequences, around two fifths seen once. The germline gives CDR1 MNHEY, CDR2 SVGEGT. Between the trimmed V and J ends, which lost 1 base and 4 bases, there was a span of 7 bases. This CDR3 region has 13 residues. This sequence was found in a young man in good health. The sequencing sample was made of blood. This chain joins TRBV6-2 or TRBV6-3 and TRBJ1-2, with D possibly being TRBD1 (6 bases). CDR3 in DNA: TGTGCCAGCAGTTACTACAGGGCCTATGGCTACACCTTC. This encodes CASSYYRAYGYTF.